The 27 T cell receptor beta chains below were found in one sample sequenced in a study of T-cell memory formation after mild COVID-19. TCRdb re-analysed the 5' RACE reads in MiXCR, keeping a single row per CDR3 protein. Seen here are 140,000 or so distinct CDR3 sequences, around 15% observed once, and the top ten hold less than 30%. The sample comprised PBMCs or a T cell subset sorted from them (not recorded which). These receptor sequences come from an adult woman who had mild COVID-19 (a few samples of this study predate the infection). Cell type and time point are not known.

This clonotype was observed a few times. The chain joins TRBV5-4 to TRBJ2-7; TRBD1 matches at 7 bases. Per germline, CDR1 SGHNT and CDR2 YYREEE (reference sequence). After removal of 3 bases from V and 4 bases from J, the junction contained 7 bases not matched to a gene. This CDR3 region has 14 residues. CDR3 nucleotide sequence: TGTGCCAGCAGCTCCCGGACAGGTTCTTACGAGCAGTACTTC. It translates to CASSSRTGSYEQYF.

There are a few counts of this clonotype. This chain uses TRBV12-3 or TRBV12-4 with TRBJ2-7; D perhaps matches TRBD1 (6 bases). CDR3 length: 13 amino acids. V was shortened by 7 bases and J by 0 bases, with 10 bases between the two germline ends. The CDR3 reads CASTPGHSYEQYF. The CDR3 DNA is TGTGCCAGCACGCCGGGACACTCCTACGAGCAGTACTTC.

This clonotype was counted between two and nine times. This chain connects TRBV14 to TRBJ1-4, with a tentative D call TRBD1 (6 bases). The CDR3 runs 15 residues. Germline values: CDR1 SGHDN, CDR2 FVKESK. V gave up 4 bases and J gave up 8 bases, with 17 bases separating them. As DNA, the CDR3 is TGTGCCAGCAGCCCCCACAGGGTCGGAGACGAAAAACTGTTTTTT. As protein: CASSPHRVGDEKLFF.

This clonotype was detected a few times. CDR3: CASIAPFADTESLVGTEAFF. Here the CDR3 DNA reads TGTGCCAGCATAGCCCCCTTCGCGGACACCGAAAGTTTGGTTGGCACTGAAGCTTTCTTT. The chain recombines TRBV25-1 with TRBJ1-1, with D possibly TRBD1 on 5 matching bases. This CDR3 has 20 amino acids. Between the trimmed V and J ends, which lost 7 bases and 4 bases, there was a span of 34 bases. In germline, CDR1 is MGHDK, CDR2 SYGVNS.

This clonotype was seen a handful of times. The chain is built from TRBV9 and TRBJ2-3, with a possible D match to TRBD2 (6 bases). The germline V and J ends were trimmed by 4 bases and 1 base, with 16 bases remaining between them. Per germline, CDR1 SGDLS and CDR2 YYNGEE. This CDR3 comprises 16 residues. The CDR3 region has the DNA TGTGCCAGCAGCCCGGGACTCCCCGAGGGCACAGATACGCAGTATTTT. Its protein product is CASSPGLPEGTDTQYF.

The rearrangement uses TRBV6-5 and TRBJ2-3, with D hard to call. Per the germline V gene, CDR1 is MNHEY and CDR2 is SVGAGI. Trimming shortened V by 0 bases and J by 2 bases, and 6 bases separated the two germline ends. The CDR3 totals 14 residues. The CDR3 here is CASSYSRPTDTQYF. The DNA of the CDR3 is TGTGCCAGCAGTTACTCTCGGCCCACAGATACGCAGTATTTT.

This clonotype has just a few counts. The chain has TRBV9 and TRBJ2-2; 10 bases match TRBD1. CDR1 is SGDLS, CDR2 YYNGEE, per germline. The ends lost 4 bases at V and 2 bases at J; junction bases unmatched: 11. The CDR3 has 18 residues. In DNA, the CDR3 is TGTGCCAGCAGCCCCCCCGGACAGGGGGTAGGTAACACCGGGGAGCTGTTTTTT. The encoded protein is CASSPPGQGVGNTGELFF.

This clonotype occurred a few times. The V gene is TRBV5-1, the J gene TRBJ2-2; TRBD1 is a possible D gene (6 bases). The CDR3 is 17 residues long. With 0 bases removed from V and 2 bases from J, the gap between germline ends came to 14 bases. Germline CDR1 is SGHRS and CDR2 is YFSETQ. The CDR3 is CASSLDRVLYNTGELFF. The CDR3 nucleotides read TGCGCCAGCAGCTTGGACAGGGTTCTTTATAACACCGGGGAGCTGTTTTTT.

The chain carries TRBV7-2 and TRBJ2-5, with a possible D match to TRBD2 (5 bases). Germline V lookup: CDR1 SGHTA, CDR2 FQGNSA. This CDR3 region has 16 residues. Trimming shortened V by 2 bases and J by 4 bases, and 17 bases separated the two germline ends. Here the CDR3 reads CASSLRGMPIGETQYF. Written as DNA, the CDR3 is TGTGCCAGCAGCTTAAGAGGGATGCCTATTGGAGAGACCCAGTACTTC.

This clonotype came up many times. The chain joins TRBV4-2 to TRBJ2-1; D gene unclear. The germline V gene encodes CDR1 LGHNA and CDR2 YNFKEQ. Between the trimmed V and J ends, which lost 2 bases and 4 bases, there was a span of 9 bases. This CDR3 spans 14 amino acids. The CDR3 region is CASSQPDLYNEQFF. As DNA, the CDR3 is TGTGCCAGCAGCCAACCTGACCTTTACAATGAGCAGTTCTTC.

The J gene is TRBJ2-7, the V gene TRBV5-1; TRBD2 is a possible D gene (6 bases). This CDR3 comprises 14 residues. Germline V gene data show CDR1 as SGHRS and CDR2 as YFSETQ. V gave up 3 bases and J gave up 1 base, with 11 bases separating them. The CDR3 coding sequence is TGCGCCAGCAGCTGGGGAGGAGGGTCCTACGAGCAGTACTTC. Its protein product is CASSWGGGSYEQYF.

The CDR3 DNA sequence: TGTGCCAGCAGTTACGGGTCCGGCGGCTATGGCTACACCTTC. This sequence encodes CASSYGSGGYGYTF. The genes are TRBV6-5 and TRBJ1-2; no clear D. Germline assignment: CDR1 MNHEY and CDR2 SVGAGI. The CDR3 totals 14 residues. Deletions cut 2 bases from V and 4 bases from J, with 11 bases between.

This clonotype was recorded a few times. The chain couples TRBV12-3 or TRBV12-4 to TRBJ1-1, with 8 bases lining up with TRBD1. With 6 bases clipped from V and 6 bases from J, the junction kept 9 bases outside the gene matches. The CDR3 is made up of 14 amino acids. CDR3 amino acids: CASSLTGEGSEAFF. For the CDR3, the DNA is TGTGCCAGCAGCTTGACAGGGGAAGGCTCTGAAGCTTTCTTT.

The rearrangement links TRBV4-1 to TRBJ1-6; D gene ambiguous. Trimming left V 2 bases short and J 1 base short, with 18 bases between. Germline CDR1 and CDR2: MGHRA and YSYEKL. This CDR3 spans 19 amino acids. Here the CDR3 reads CASSQSFSLDTSYNSPLHF. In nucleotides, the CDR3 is TGCGCCAGCAGCCAAAGTTTCAGCCTCGATACTTCCTATAATTCACCCCTCCACTTT.

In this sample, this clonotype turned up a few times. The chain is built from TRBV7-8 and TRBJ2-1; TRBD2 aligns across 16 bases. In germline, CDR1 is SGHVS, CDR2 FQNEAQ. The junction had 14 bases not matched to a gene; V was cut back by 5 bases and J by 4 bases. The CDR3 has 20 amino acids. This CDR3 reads CASSGPGLAGGPVGYNEQFF. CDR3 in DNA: TGTGCCAGCAGCGGACCGGGACTAGCGGGGGGGCCGGTTGGTTACAATGAGCAGTTCTTC.

The chain's CDR3 is CASIPDRGRAYEQYF. The CDR3 coding sequence is TGTGCCAGCATCCCGGACAGGGGAAGGGCCTACGAGCAGTACTTC. The chain recombines TRBV7-8 with TRBJ2-7, with 9 bases fitting TRBD1. Germline V gene lookup returns CDR1 SGHVS and CDR2 FQNEAQ. With V trimmed by 7 bases and J by 2 bases, 9 bases remained unmatched. The CDR3 extends over 15 amino acids.

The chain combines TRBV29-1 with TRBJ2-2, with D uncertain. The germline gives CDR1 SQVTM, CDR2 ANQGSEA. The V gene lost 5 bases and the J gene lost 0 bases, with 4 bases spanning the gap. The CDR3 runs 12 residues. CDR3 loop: CSVFANTGELFF. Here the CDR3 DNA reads TGCAGCGTTTTCGCGAACACCGGGGAGCTGTTTTTT.

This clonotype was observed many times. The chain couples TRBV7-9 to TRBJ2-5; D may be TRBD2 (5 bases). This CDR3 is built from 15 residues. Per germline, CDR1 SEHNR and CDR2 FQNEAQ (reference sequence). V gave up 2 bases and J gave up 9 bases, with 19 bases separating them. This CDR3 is CASSLPEDHTGAQYF. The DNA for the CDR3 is TGTGCCAGCAGCTTACCGGAGGACCACACCGGAGCCCAGTACTTC.

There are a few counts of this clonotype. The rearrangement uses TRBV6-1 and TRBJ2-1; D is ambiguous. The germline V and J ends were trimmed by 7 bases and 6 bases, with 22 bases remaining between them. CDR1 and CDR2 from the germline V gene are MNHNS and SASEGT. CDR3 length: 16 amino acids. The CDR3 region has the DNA TGTGCCAGCACGGATGACTTGACCCCCTCATTCAATGAGCAGTTCTTC. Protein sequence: CASTDDLTPSFNEQFF.

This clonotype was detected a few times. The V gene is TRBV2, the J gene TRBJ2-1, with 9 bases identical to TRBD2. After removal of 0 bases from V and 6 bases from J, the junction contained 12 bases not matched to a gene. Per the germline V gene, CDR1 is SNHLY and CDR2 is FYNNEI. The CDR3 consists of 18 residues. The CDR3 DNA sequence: TGTGCCAGCAGTGAAGCGCTTCTGGGGCGAGCGGGGGGCAATGAGCAGTTCTTC. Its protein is CASSEALLGRAGGNEQFF.

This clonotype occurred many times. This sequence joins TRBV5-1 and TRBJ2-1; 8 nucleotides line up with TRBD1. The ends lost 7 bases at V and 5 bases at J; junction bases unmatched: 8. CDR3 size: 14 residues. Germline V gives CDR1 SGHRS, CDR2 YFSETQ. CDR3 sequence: CASGYRQGHNEQFF. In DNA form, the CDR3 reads TGCGCCAGCGGATACCGACAGGGGCACAATGAGCAGTTCTTC.

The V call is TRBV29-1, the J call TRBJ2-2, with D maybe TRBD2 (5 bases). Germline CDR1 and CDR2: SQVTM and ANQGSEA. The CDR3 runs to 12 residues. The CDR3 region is CSYGGNTGELFF. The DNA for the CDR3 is TGCAGTTACGGAGGGAACACCGGGGAGCTGTTTTTT.

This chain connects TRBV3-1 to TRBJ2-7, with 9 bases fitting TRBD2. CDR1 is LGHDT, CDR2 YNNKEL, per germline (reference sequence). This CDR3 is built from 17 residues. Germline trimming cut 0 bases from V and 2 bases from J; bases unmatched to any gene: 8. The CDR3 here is CASSQDPGGGATYEQYF. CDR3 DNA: TGTGCCAGCAGCCAAGATCCGGGCGGGGGGGCAACCTACGAGCAGTACTTC.

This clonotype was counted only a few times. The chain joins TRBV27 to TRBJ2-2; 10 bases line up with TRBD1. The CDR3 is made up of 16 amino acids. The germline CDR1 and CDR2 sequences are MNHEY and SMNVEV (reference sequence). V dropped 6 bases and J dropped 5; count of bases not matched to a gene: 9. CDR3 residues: CASSILDRGLTGELFF. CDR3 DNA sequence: TGTGCCAGCAGCATCCTCGACAGGGGGCTAACCGGGGAGCTGTTTTTT.

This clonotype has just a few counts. The CDR3 sequence: CASSSTGPDTQYF. The CDR3, as DNA: TGTGCCAGCAGCTCCACAGGTCCAGATACGCAGTATTTT. The V call is TRBV5-5, the J call TRBJ2-3; maybe TRBD1 (5 bases). V was trimmed by 3 bases and J by 4 bases, leaving 9 bases between them. CDR1 is SGHKS and CDR2 is YYEKEE in the germline V gene (reference sequence). The CDR3 is 13 amino acids.

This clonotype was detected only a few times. The CDR3 nucleotides read TGTGCCAGCAGTTCCTACGGACAGGGGGCGAATCAGCCCCAGCATTTT. It codes for CASSSYGQGANQPQHF. The chain employs TRBV6-5 and TRBJ1-5; 11 positions match TRBD1. Germline V gives CDR1 MNHEY, CDR2 SVGAGI. V trimming: 4 bases; J trimming: 4 bases; junction bases outside the gene matches: 6. This CDR3 is built from 16 residues.

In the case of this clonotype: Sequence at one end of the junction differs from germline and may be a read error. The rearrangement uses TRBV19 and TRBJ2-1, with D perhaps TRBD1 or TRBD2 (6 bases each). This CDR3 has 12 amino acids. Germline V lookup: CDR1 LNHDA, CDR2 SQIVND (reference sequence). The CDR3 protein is CASSMEGGPEIF. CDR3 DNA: TGTGCCAGTAGTATGGAAGGGGGGCCGGAGATCTTC.